This TCR delta chain was profiled in a study of Vδ1+ human thymocytes. Study findings and constraints: Despite high sort purity, 20% to 25% of thymic T cell receptor delta sequences were Vdelta2. In the thymus, TRG and TRD repertoires looked highly polyclonal with Gaussian CDR3 lengths.

CDR3 length: 17 residues. The germline gives CDR1 TSWWSYY, CDR2 QGS. Trimming shortened V by 0 bases and J by 11 bases, and 25 bases separated the two germline ends. Extracted RNA was reverse transcribed into cDNA. Multiplex PCR used pooled V-gene forward primers and a constant-region reverse primer to amplify CDR3s. TCRdb fed the multiplex PCR reads into CATT to redo clone calling. The sample lists about 25,000 delta-chain clones, more than 6.5% occurring once. The sample holds a few counts of this clone. The antigen is unknown. The TCR sequence derives from a girl under three years old who had congenital heart surgery. Source material: Vdelta1+ gamma-delta thymocytes from the thymus. Subset specified: FACS-sorted CD3+ TCRalphabeta- TCRVdelta1+ TCRVdelta2- thymocytes. This sequence joins TRDV1 and TRDJ1; the D gene is possibly TRDD3 (6 bases). CDR3 in amino acids: CALGELGEGDTVKCLIF. CDR3 bases: TGTGCTCTTGGGGAACTTGGGGAGGGGGACACCGTGAAATGTCTCATCTTT.